Included here is one TCR beta chain sequence, with context. The data derive from a study of blood T cells in healthy people across ages. At the level of the study: When template switching was applied, about one barcoded beta molecule was captured per two T cells.

A second PCR of roughly 7 to 11 cycles used a sample-barcoded 5' primer and a J-beta primer mix. In TCRdb, the 5' RACE reads were re-called with MiXCR into one record per CDR3 protein. The sample includes more than 700,000 distinct CDR3 sequences, around 45% of them seen just once. The CDR3 is 13 residues long. Germline CDR1 LGHNA, CDR2 YSLEER. The germline V and J ends were trimmed by 0 bases and 10 bases, with 7 bases remaining between them. The sequencing input was blood. This TCR came from a man at least 80 years old in good health. The gene calls are TRBV4-3 and TRBJ1-6, with TRBD1 as a possible D gene (5 bases). CDR3 sequence (DNA): TGCGCCAGCAGCCAAGATGGGGGGTCACCCCTCCACTTT. Translating gives CASSQDGGSPLHF.